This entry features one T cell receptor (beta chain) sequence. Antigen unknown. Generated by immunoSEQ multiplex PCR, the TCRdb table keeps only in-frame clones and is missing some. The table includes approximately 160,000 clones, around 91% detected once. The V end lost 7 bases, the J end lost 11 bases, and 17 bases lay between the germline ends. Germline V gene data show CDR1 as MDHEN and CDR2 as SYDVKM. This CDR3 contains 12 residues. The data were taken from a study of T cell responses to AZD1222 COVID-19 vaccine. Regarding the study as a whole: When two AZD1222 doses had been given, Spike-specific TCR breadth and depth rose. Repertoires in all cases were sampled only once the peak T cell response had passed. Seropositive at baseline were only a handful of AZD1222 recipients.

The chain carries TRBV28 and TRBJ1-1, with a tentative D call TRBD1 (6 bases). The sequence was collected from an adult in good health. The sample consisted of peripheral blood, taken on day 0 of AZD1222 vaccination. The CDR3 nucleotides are TGTGCCAGCACCATGGGAGGGGGGGACGCTTTCTTT. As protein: CASTMGGGDAFF. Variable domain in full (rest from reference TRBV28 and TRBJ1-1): DVKVTQSSRYLVKRTGEKVFLECVQDMDHENMFWYRQDPGLGLRLIYFSYDVKMKEKGDIPEGYSVSREKKERFSLILESASTNQTSMYLCASTMGGGDAFFGQGTRLTVV.